This T cell receptor beta chain was sequenced during a study of blood T cell repertoires in COVID-19. On the study more broadly: Samples taken during acute and convalescent COVID-19 were collected in the United States, Italy and Spain. T cells, B-cell-depleted T cells, or PBMCs supplied cDNA or gDNA.

How the authors handled the data: From reference gene primer amplification, estimates of nucleated cell counts were derived. Profiling relied on immunoSEQ multiplex PCR, and the TCRdb table lists in-frame clones only, not all of them. For V, J and clone size, that table is used; D and trimming come from the DNA. The sample comprises approximately 270,000 clones, around 90% of which are singletons, and about 1.3% rests with the top ten. The CDR3 extends over 14 amino acids. V gave up 4 bases and J gave up 9 bases; unmatched junction bases: 6. Per germline, CDR1 MGHRA and CDR2 YSYEKL. The sequenced material came from peripheral blood. The sequence was collected from a man older than 75 with acute or convalescent COVID-19. This chain links TRBV4-1 with TRBJ1-6, with 7 nucleotides matching TRBD1. The CDR3 sequence: CASSRGTDSSPLHF. The CDR3 nucleotides are TGCGCCAGCAGCCGGGGGACAGATAGTTCACCCCTCCACTTT.